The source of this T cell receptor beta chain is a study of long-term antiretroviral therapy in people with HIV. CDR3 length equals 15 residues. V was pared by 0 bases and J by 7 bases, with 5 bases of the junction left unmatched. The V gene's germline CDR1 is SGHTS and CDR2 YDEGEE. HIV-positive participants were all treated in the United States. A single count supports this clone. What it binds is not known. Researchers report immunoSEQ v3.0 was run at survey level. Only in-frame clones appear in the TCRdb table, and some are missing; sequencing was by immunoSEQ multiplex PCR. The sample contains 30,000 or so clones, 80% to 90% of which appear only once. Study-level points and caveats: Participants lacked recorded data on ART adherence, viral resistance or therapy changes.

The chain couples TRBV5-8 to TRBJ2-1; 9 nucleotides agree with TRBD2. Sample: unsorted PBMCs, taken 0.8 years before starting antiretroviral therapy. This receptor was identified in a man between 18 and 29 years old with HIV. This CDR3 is CASSLGSGRWNEQFF. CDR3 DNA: TGTGCCAGCAGCTTGGGGAGCGGGAGGTGGAATGAGCAGTTCTTC.